This passage covers 8 T cell receptor beta chains from one sample sequenced in a study of cytomegalovirus exposure and HLA in healthy donors. Primers included in the PCR were 60 Vbeta and 13 Jbeta primers. TCRdb keeps only in-frame clones here, not all; method: immunoSEQ multiplex PCR. The sample holds more than 150,000 clones, about 80% seen once. Sequencing was carried out using PBMCs. The receptors stem from a woman in her twenties or thirties in good health and CMV-seronegative.

The J gene is TRBJ2-2, the V gene TRBV10-2, with D possibly TRBD1 on 6 matching bases. The germline V and J ends were trimmed by 3 bases and 0 bases, with 11 bases remaining between them. The CDR3 contains 16 residues. Germline CDR1 reads WSHSY; CDR2 reads SAAADI. The CDR3 region has the DNA TGCGCCAGCAGTGATCAGGGGCCACCGAACACCGGGGAGCTGTTTTTT. This gives the protein CASSDQGPPNTGELFF.

This clone was counted only a few times. The rearrangement joins TRBV10-2 to TRBJ2-7, with a weak D call TRBD1 (5 bases). The germline V and J ends were trimmed by 5 bases and 5 bases, with 16 bases remaining between them. The CDR3 is made up of 14 amino acids. The germline gives CDR1 WSHSY, CDR2 SAAADI. The CDR3 sequence is CASSITRVGHEQYF. In nucleotides, the CDR3 is TGCGCCAGCAGTATCACCAGGGTAGGCCACGAGCAGTACTTC.

The chain combines TRBV7-8 with TRBJ2-1, with D tentatively TRBD1 (6 bases). The germline V and J ends were trimmed by 7 bases and 13 bases, with 23 bases remaining between them. Germline CDR1 and CDR2: SGHVS and FQNEAQ. The CDR3 has 14 residues. The CDR3 DNA reads TGTGCCAGCACCCCCTGGGGGCCCCAAGTTCCCCAGTTCTTC. Protein sequence: CASTPWGPQVPQFF.

The rearrangement uses TRBV10-2 and TRBJ1-5, with D possibly TRBD1 on 5 matching bases. Germline V gene sequence: CDR1 WSHSY, CDR2 SAAADI. The CDR3 is 16 residues long. V lost 3 bases to trimming and J lost 1 base, with 13 bases between them. The CDR3 nucleotides read TGCGCCAGCAGTGATGGACAAATTCTAAGCAATCAGCCCCAGCATTTT. It yields the protein CASSDGQILSNQPQHF.

This clone occurred once. The J gene is TRBJ2-5, the V gene TRBV18; no firm D call. CDR3 length: 13 residues. Looked up from germline, CDR1 is KGHSH and CDR2 is LQKENI. V lost 3 bases, J lost 0 bases, and 5 bases lay in between. This CDR3 is CASSPIDQETQYF. CDR3 nucleotides: TGTGCCAGCTCACCCATAGACCAAGAGACCCAGTACTTC.

Only one count was recorded for this clone. An end of the junction differs from the germline gene, which may be a read error. The rearrangement uses TRBV2 and TRBJ2-7, with unresolved D. Germline V lookup: CDR1 SNHLY, CDR2 FYNNEI. The CDR3 length is 11 residues. CDR3 region: CASNDFYGQYF. CDR3 DNA sequence: TGTGCCAGCAACGATTTTTACGGGCAGTACTTC.

The J gene is TRBJ2-5, the V gene TRBV5-1; D might be TRBD2 (6 bases). This CDR3 is built from 16 residues. Deletions cut 5 bases from V and 0 bases from J, with 17 bases between. The germline gives CDR1 SGHRS, CDR2 YFSETQ. The DNA for the CDR3 is TGCGCCAGCAGACCCGGGGGAGGAGAGTACCAAGAGACCCAGTACTTC. Its protein is CASRPGGGEYQETQYF.

This rearrangement joins TRBV7-8 to TRBJ1-2; TRBD1 is a possible D gene (6 bases). The V end lost 5 bases, the J end lost 2 bases, and 9 bases lay between the germline ends. Germline loops: CDR1 SGHVS, CDR2 FQNEAQ. This CDR3 region has 13 residues. The chain's CDR3 is CASSPGQNYGYTF. The CDR3 nucleotides are TGTGCCAGCAGCCCCGGACAGAACTATGGCTACACCTTC.